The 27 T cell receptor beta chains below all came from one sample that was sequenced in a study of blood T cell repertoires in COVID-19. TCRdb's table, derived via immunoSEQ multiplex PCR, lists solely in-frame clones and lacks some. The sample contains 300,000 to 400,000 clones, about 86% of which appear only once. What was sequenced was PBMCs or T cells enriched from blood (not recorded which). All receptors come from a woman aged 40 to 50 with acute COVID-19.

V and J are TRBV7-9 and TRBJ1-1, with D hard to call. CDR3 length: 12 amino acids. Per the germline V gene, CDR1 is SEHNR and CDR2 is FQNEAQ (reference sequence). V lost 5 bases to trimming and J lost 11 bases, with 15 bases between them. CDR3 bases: TGTGCCAGCAGCCGGGAAACGAGGGCGGCTTTCTTT. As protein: CASSRETRAAFF.

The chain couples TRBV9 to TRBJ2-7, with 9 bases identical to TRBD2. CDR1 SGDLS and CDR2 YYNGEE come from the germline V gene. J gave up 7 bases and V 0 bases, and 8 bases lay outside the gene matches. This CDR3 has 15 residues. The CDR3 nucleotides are TGTGCCAGCAGCGTAGTAGCGGGGGCGGCAGGGGAGCAGTACTTC. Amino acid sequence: CASSVVAGAAGEQYF.

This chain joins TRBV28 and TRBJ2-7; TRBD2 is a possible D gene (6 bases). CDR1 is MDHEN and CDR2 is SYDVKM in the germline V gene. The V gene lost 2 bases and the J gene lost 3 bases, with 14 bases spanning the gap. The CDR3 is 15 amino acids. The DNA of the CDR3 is TGTGCCAGCAGTTTACCCTATAGCGGAAACTACGAGCAGTACTTC. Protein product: CASSLPYSGNYEQYF.

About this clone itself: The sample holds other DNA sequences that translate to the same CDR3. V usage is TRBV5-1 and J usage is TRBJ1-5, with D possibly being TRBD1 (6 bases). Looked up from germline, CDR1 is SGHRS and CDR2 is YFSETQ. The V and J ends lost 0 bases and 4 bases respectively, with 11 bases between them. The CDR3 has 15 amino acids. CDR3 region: CASSLGGTPNQPQHF. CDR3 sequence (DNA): TGCGCCAGCAGCTTGGGAGGGACACCAAATCAGCCCCAGCATTTT. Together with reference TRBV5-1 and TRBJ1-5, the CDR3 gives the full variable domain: KAGVTQTPRYLIKTRGQQVTLSCSPISGHRSVSWYQQTPGQGLQFLFEYFSETQRNKGNFPGRFSGRQFSNSRSEMNVSTLELGDSALYLCASSLGGTPNQPQHFGDGTRLSIL.

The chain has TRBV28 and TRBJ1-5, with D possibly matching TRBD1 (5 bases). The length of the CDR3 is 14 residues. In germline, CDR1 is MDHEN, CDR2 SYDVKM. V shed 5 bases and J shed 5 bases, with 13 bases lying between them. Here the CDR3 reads CASSGGGGDQPQHF. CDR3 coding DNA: TGTGCCAGCAGTGGCGGCGGGGGGGATCAGCCCCAGCATTTT.

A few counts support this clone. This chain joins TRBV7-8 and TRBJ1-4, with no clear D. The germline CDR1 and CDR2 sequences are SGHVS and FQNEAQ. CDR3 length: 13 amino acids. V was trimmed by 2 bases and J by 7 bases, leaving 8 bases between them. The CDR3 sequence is CASSLTHSEKLFF. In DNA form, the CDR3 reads TGTGCCAGCAGCTTAACACATTCTGAAAAACTGTTTTTT.

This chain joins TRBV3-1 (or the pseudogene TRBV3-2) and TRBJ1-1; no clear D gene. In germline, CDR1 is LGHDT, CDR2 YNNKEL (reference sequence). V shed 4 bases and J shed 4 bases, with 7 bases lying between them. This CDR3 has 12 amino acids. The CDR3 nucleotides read TGTGCCAGCAGCCCCGGGATCACTGAAGCTTTCTTT. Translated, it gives CASSPGITEAFF.

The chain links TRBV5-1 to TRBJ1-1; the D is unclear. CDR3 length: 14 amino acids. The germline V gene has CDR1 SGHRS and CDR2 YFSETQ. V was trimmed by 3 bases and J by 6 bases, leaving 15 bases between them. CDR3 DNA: TGCGCCAGCAGCTCGGATCCTGAGGTGGCTGAAGCTTTCTTT. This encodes CASSSDPEVAEAFF. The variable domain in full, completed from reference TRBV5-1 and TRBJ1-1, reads KAGVTQTPRYLIKTRGQQVTLSCSPISGHRSVSWYQQTPGQGLQFLFEYFSETQRNKGNFPGRFSGRQFSNSRSEMNVSTLELGDSALYLCASSSDPEVAEAFFGQGTRLTVV.

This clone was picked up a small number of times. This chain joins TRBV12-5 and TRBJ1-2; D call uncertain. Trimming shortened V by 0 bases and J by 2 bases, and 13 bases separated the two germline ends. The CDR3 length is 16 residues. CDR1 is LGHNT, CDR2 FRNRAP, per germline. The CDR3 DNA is TGTGCTAGTGGTTTGGTGGTCGGCAGGTCAAACTATGGCTACACCTTC. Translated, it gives CASGLVVGRSNYGYTF.

The CDR3 DNA sequence: TGTGCCAGCAGCAAACGACAGGGGGCCTACGAGCAGTACTTC. Residues: CASSKRQGAYEQYF. V is TRBV21-1 and J is TRBJ2-7; TRBD1, the table's D call, lacks a check against the DNA. TRBV21-1 is deemed a pseudogene. This CDR3 is built from 14 residues.

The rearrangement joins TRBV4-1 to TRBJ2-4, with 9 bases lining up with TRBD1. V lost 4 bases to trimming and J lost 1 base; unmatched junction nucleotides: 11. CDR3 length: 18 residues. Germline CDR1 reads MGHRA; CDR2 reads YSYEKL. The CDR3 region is CASSLGQGLSGAKNIQYF. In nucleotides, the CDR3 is TGCGCCAGCAGCCTGGGACAGGGACTGTCTGGGGCCAAAAACATTCAGTACTTC.

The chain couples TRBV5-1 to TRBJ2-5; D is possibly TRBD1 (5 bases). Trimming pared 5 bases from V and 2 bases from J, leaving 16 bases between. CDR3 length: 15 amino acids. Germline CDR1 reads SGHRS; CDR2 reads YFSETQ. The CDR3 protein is CASSSSPTVQETQYF. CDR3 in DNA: TGCGCCAGCAGTTCAAGCCCGACAGTACAAGAGACCCAGTACTTC.

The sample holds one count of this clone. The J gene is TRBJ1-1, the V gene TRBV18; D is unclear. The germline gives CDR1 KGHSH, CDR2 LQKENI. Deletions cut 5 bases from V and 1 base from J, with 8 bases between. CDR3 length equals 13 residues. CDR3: CASSKLENTEAFF. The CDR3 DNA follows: TGTGCCAGCTCAAAATTAGAGAACACTGAAGCTTTCTTT. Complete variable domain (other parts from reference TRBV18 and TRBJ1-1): NAGVMQNPRHLVRRRGQEARLRCSPMKGHSHVYWYRQLPEEGLKFMVYLQKENIIDESGMPKERFSAEFPKEGPSILRIQQVVRGDSAAYFCASSKLENTEAFFGQGTRLTVV.

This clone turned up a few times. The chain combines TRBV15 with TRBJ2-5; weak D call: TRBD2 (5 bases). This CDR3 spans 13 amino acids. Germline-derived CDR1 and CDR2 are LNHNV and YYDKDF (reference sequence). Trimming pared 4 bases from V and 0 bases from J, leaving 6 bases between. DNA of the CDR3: TGTGCCACCAGCAACGGGAACCAAGAGACCCAGTACTTC. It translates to CATSNGNQETQYF.

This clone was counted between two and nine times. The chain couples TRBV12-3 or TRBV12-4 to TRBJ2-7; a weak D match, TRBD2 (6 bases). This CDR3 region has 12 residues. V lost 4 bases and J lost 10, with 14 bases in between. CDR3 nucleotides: TGTGCCAGCAGTTCGGATGGGGGGATTCAGTACTTC. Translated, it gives CASSSDGGIQYF.

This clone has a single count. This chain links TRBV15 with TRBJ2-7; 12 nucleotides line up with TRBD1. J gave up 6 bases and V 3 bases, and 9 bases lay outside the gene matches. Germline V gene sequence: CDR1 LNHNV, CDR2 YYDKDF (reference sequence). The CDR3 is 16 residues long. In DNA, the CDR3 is TGTGCCACCAGCAGGGGCTCCGGGACAGGGGGCGGCGAGCAGTACTTC. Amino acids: CATSRGSGTGGGEQYF.

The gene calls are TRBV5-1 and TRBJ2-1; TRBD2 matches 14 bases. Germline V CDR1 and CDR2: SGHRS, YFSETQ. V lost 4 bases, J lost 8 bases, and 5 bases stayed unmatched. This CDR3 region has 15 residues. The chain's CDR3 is CASSQTSGRAHEQFF. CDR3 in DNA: TGCGCCAGCAGCCAGACTAGCGGGAGGGCCCATGAGCAGTTCTTC.

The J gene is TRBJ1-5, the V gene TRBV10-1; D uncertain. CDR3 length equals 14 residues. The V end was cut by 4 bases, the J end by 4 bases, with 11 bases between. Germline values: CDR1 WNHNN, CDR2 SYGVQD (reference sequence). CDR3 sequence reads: CASSGSRENQPQHF. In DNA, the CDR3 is TGCGCCAGCAGTGGTAGTAGGGAGAATCAGCCCCAGCATTTT.

CDR3 region: CASSFGQGMGYF. The CDR3 bases are TGTGCCAGCAGTTTCGGACAGGGTATGGGGTACTTC. The gene calls are TRBV28 and TRBJ2-7; 8 bases fit TRBD1. The CDR3 is 12 residues long. Germline V gene data show CDR1 as MDHEN and CDR2 as SYDVKM. The J segment lost 12 bases and the V segment lost 3 bases, leaving 7 bases of the junction unmatched.

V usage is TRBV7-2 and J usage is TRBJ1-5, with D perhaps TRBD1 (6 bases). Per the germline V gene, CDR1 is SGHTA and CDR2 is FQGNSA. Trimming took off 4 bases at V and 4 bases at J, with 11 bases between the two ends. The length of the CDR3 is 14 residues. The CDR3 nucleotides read TGTGCCAGCAGCTCCAGACAGGCTAATCAGCCCCAGCATTTT. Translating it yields CASSSRQANQPQHF.

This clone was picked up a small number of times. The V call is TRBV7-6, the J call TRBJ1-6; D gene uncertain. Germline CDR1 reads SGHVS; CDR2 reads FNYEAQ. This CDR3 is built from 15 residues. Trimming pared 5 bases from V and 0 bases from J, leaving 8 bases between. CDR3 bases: TGTGCCAGCAGCGTCAGTGGCTCCTATAATTCACCCCTCCACTTT. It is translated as CASSVSGSYNSPLHF.

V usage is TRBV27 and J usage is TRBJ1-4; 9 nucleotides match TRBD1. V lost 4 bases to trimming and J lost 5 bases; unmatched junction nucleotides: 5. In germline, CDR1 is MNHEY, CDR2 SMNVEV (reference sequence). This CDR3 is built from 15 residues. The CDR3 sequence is CASSWVQGANEKLFF. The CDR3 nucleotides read TGTGCCAGCAGTTGGGTACAGGGGGCAAATGAAAAACTGTTTTTT.

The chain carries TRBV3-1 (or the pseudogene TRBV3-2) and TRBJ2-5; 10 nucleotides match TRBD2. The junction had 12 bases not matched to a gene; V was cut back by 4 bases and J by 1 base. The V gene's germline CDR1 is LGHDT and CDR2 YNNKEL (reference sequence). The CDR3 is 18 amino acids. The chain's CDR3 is CASSPLRAVAGGQETQYF. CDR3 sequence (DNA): TGTGCCAGCAGCCCCCTCAGGGCAGTAGCGGGGGGCCAAGAGACCCAGTACTTC.

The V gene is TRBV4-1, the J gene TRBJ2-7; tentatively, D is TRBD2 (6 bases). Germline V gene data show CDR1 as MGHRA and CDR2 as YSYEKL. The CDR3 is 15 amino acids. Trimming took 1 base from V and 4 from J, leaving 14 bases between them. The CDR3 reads CASSQGSAGRYEQYF. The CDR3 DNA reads TGCGCCAGCAGCCAAGGTTCGGCAGGGAGGTACGAGCAGTACTTC.

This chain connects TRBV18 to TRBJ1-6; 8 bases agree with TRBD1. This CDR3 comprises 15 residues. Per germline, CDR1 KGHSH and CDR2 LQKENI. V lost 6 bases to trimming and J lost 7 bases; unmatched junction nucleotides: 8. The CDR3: CASSPGQEGNSPLHF. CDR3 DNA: TGTGCCAGCTCTCCGGGACAGGAAGGAAATTCACCCCTCCACTTT.

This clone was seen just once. Here the CDR3 DNA reads TGTGCCAGCAGCTTGTTAGCGGATCCCTACGAGCAGTACTTC. Residues: CASSLLADPYEQYF. The chain carries TRBV5-5 and TRBJ2-7, with TRBD2 as a possible D gene (6 bases). The CDR3 is 14 residues long. Germline V lookup: CDR1 SGHKS, CDR2 YYEKEE (reference sequence). Between the trimmed V and J ends, which lost 1 base and 2 bases, there was a span of 10 bases.

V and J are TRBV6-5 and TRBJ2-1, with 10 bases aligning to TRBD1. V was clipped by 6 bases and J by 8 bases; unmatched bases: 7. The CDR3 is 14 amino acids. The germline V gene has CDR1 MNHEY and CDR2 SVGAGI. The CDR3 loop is CASRTGTGVDEQFF. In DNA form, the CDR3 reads TGTGCCAGCAGGACCGGGACAGGGGTCGATGAGCAGTTCTTC.